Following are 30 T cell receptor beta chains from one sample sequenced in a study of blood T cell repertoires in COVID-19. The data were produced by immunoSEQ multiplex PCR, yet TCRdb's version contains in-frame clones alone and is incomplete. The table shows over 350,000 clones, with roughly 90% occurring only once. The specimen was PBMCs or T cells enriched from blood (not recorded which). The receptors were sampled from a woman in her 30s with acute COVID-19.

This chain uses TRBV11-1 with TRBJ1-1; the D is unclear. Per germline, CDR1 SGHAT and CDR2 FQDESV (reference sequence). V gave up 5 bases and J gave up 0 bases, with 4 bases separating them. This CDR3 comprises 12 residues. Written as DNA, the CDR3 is TGTGCCAGCAGCCCCATGAACACTGAAGCTTTCTTT. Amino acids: CASSPMNTEAFF.

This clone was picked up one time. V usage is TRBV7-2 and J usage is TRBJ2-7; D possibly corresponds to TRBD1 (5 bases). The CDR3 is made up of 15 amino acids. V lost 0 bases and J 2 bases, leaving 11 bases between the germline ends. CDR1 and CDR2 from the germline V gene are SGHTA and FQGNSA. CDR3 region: CASSLAGQGTYEQYF. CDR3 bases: TGTGCCAGCAGCTTAGCTGGGCAGGGAACCTACGAGCAGTACTTC. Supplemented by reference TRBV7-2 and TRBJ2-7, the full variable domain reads GAGVSQSPSNKVTEKGKDVELRCDPISGHTALYWYRQSLGQGLEFLIYFQGNSAPDKSGLPSDRFSAERTGGSVSTLTIQRTQQEDSAVYLCASSLAGQGTYEQYFGPGTRLTVT.

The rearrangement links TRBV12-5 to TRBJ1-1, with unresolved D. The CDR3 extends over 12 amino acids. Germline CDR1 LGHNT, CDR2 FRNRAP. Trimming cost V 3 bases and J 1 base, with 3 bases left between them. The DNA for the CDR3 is TGTGCTAGTGGTTTCGGGAACACTGAAGCTTTCTTT. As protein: CASGFGNTEAFF.

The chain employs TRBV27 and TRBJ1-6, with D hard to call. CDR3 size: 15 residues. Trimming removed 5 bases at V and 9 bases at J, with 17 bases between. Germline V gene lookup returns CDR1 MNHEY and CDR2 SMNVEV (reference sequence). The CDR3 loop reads CASSPNSPASSPLHF. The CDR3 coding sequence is TGTGCCAGCAGTCCGAACAGTCCCGCAAGTTCACCCCTCCACTTT.

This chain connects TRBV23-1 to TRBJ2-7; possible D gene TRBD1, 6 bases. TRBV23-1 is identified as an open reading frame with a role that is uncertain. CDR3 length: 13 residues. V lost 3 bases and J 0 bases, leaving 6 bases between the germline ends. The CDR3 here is CASSQDSSYEQYF. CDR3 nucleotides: TGCGCCAGCAGTCAGGACAGCTCCTACGAGCAGTACTTC.

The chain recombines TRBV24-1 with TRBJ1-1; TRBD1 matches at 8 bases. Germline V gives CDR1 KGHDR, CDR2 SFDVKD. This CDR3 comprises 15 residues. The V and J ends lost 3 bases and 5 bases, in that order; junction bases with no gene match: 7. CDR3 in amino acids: CATSDPRTGRTEAFF. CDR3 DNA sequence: TGTGCCACCAGTGATCCTCGGACAGGGAGGACTGAAGCTTTCTTT.

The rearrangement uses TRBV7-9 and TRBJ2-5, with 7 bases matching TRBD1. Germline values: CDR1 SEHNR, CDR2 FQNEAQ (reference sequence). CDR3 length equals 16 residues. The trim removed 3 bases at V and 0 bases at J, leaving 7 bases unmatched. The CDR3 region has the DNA TGTGCCAGCAGCTTGGCGACAGGGTCATACCAAGAGACCCAGTACTTC. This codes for CASSLATGSYQETQYF.

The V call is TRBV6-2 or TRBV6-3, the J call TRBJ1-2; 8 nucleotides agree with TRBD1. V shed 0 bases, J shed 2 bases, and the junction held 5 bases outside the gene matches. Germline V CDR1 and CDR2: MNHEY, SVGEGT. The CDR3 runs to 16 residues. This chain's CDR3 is CASSYSFSGGNYGYTF. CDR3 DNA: TGTGCCAGCAGTTACTCGTTCTCAGGGGGCAACTATGGCTACACCTTC.

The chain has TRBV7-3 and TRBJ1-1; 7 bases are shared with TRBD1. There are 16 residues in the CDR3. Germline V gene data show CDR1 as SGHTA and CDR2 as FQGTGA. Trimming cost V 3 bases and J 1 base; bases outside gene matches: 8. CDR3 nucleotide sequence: TGTGCCAGCAGCTTCCAGGACAGGCGGGGGAACACTGAAGCTTTCTTT. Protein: CASSFQDRRGNTEAFF.

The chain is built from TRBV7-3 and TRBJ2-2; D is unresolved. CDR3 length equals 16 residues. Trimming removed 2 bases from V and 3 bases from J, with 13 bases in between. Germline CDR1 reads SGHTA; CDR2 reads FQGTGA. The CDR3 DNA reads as TGTGCCAGCAGCTTACGCGCCGGAGCCTACACCGGGGAGCTGTTTTTT. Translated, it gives CASSLRAGAYTGELFF. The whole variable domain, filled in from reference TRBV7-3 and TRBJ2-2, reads GAGVSQTPSNKVTEKGKYVELRCDPISGHTALYWYRQSLGQGPEFLIYFQGTGAADDSGLPNDRFFAVRPEGSVSTLKIQRTERGDSAVYLCASSLRAGAYTGELFFGEGSRLTVL.

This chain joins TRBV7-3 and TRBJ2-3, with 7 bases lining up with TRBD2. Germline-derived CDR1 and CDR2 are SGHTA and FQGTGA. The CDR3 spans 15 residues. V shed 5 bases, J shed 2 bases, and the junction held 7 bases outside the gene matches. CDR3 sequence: CASSKSGEITDTQYF. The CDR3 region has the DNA TGTGCCAGCAGCAAAAGCGGGGAGATCACAGATACGCAGTATTTT.

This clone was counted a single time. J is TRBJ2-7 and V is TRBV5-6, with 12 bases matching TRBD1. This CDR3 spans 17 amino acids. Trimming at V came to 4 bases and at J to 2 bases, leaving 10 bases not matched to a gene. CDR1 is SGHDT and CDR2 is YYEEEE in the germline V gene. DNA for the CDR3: TGTGCCAGCAGCCCCACGACCGGGACAGGGGGCCCCTACGAGCAGTACTTC. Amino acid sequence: CASSPTTGTGGPYEQYF. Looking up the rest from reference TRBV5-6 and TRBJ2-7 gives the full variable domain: DAGVTQSPTHLIKTRGQQVTLRCSPKSGHDTVSWYQQALGQGPQFIFQYYEEEERQRGNFPDRFSGHQFPNYSSELNVNALLLGDSALYLCASSPTTGTGGPYEQYFGPGTRLTVT.

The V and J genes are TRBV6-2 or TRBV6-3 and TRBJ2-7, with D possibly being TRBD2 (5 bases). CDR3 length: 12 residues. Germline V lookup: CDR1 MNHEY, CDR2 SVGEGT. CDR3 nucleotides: TGTGCCAGCAGCAAACCCCTTGGGAGATCCAAAGTC. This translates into CASSKPLGRSKV.

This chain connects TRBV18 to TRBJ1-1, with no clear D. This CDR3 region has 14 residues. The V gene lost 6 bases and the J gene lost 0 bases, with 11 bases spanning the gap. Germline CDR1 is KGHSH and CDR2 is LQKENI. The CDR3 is CASSQQTLNTEAFF. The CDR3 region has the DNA TGTGCCAGCTCCCAACAGACCTTGAACACTGAAGCTTTCTTT.

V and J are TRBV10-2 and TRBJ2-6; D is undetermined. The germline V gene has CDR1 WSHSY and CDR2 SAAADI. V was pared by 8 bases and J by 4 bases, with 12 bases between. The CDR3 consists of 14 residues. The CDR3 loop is CASVEEWGANVLTF. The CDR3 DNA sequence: TGCGCCAGCGTCGAGGAGTGGGGGGCCAACGTCCTGACTTTC.

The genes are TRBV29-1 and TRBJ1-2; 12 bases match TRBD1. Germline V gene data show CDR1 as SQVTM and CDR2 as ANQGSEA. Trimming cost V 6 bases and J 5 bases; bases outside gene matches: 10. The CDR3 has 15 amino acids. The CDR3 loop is CSVETGTGGAYGYTF. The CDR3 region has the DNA TGCAGCGTGGAGACCGGGACAGGGGGCGCGTATGGCTACACCTTC.

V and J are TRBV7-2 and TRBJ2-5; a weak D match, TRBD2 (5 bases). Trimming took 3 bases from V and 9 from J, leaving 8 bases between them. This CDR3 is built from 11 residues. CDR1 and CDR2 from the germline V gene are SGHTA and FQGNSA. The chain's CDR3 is CASSFGAAQYF. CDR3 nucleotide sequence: TGTGCCAGCAGCTTTGGAGCGGCCCAGTACTTC.

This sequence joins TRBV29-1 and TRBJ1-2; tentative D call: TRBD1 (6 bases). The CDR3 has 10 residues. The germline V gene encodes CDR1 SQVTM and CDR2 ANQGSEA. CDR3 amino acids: CGARGEGYTF. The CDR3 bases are TGCGGGGCCAGGGGTGAGGGCTACACCTTC.

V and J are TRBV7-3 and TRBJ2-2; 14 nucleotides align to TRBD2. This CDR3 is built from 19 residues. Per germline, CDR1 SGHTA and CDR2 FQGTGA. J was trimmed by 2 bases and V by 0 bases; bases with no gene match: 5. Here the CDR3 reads CASSLTGLAGATNTGELFF. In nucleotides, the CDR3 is TGTGCCAGCAGCTTAACGGGACTAGCGGGGGCCACTAACACCGGGGAGCTGTTTTTT.

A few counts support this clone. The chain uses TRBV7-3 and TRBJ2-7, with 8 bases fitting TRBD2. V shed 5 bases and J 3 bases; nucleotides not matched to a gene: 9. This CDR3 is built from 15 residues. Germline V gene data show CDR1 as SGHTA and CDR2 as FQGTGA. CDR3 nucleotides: TGTGCCAGCAGCCCTAGGGCGGGGGGCCACTACGAGCAGTACTTC. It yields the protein CASSPRAGGHYEQYF.

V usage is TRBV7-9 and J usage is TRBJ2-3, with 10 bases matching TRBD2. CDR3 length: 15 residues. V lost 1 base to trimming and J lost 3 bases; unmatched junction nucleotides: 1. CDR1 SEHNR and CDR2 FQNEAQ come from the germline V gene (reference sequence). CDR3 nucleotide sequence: TGTGCCAGCAGCTTAGTGACTAGCGGGACAGATACGCAGTATTTT. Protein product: CASSLVTSGTDTQYF.

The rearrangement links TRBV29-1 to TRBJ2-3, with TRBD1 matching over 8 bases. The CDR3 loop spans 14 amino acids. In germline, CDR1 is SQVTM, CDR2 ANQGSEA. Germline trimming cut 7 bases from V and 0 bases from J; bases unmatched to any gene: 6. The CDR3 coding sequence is TGCAGCGCTAGACAGGGGTTAAGCACAGATACGCAGTATTTT. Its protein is CSARQGLSTDTQYF.

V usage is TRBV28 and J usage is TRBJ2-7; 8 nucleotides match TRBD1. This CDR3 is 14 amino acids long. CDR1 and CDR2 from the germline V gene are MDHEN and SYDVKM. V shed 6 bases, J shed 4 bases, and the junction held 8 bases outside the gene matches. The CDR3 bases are TGTGCCAGCAGCCCGCGACAGGGGAAATACGAGCAGTACTTC. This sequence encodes CASSPRQGKYEQYF.

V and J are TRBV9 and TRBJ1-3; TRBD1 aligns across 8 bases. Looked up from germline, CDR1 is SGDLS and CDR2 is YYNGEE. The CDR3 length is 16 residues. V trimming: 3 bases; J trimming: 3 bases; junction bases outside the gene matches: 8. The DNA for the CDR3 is TGTGCCAGCAGCGAAGAAGGACAGGGTGGTGGAAACACCATATATTTT. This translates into CASSEEGQGGGNTIYF.

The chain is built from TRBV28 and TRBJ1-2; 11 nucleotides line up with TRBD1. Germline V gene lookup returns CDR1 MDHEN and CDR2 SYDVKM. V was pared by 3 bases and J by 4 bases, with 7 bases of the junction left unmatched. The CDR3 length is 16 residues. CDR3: CASSLYGTGGSYGYTF. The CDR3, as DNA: TGTGCCAGCAGTTTGTACGGGACAGGGGGTAGCTATGGCTACACCTTC.

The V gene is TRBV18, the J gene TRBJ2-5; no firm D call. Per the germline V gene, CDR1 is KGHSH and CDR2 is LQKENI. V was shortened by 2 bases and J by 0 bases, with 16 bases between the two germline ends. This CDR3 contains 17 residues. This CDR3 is CASSPVSRPPYQETQYF. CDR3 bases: TGTGCCAGCTCACCAGTCAGCAGGCCTCCGTACCAAGAGACCCAGTACTTC.

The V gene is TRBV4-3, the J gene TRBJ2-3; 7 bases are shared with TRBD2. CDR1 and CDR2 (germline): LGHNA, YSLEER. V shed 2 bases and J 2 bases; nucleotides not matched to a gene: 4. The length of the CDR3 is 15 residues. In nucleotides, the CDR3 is TGCGCCAGCAGCCAAACCGGACTAGTCACAGATACGCAGTATTTT. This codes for CASSQTGLVTDTQYF.

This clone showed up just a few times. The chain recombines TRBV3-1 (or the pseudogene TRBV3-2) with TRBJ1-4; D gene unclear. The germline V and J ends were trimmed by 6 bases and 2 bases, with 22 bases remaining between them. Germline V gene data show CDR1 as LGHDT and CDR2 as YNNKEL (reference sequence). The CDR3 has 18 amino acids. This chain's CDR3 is CASSPRKEDGGTNEKLFF. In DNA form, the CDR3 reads TGTGCCAGCAGTCCGAGAAAAGAGGACGGAGGGACTAATGAAAAACTGTTTTTT.

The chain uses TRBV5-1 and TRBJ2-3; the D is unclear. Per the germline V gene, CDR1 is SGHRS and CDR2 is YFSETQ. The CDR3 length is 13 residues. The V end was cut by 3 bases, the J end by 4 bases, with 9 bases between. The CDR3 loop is CASSYYGSDTQYF. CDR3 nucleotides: TGCGCCAGCAGCTATTACGGGTCAGATACGCAGTATTTT.

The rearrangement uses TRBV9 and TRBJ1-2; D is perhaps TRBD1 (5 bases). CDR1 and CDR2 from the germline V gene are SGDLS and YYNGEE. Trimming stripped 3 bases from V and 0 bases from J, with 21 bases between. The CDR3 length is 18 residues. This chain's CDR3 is CASSAPTAGRAPNYGYTF. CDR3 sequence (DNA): TGTGCCAGCAGCGCACCGACAGCGGGGAGGGCCCCTAACTATGGCTACACCTTC.